These 24 T cell receptor beta chains were sequenced from one sample in a study of shared clonotypes between healthy human individuals (dated by TCRdb to 2020 to 2022). The library was prepared using the immunoSEQ multiplex PCR assay. Not all clones reach the TCRdb copy of this immuneACCESS table, which keeps in-frame sequences only. Checked studies attribute under half of the gap to unresolved V genes and leave the rest unexplained. The sample has a few million clones on record, around 93% of them singletons. Roughly 0.34% of the sample rests with the top ten. Sequencing used naive CD4+ T cells from PBMCs. The cell subset or site tag for this specimen amounts to: CD45RA+ positively selected. These receptors came from a man between 18 and 35 years old in good health. Some clones in this sample may be carry-over from other donors' samples.

The J gene is TRBJ1-4, the V gene TRBV9, with 9 bases matching TRBD1. The V segment lost 0 bases and the J segment 7 bases; nucleotides outside the gene matches: 4. From germline, CDR1 is SGDLS and CDR2 YYNGEE. This CDR3 region has 15 residues. The CDR3 DNA is TGTGCCAGCAGCGTAGGGACAGGGGTGGGTGAAAAACTGTTTTTT. Translating gives CASSVGTGVGEKLFF.

This clone has a single count. The chain joins TRBV5-1 to TRBJ1-3, with 7 positions matching TRBD1. CDR3 size: 15 residues. Trimming at V came to 3 bases and at J to 1 base, leaving 4 bases not matched to a gene. Germline-derived CDR1 and CDR2 are SGHRS and YFSETQ. CDR3 bases: TGCGCCAGCAGCTCCACGACAGGGTCTGGAAACACCATATATTTT. Translated: CASSSTTGSGNTIYF.

This clone appeared once. V is TRBV10-1 and J is TRBJ2-1, with no clear D. The CDR3 totals 14 residues. From germline, CDR1 is WNHNN and CDR2 SYGVQD (reference sequence). The V and J ends lost 3 bases and 8 bases respectively, with 14 bases between them. CDR3 sequence (DNA): TGCGCCAGCAGTGATGGCTCCCTGGGCGATGAGCAGTTCTTC. This gives the protein CASSDGSLGDEQFF.

The rearrangement links TRBV20-1 to TRBJ2-7; no definite D call. Trimming left V 6 bases short and J 6 bases short, with 9 bases between. The CDR3 totals 10 residues. Germline V gives CDR1 DFQATT, CDR2 SNEGSKA (reference sequence). The CDR3 protein is CSARLAEQYF. CDR3 DNA sequence: TGCAGTGCCAGATTGGCCGAGCAGTACTTC.

This clone appeared once. The gene calls are TRBV15 and TRBJ2-7; maybe TRBD1 (5 bases). The CDR3 runs to 15 residues. CDR1 is LNHNV and CDR2 is YYDKDF in the germline V gene (reference sequence). Trimming stripped 0 bases from V and 2 bases from J, with 11 bases between. The CDR3 loop reads CATSRERQRAYEQYF. The CDR3 region has the DNA TGTGCCACCAGCAGAGAACGACAGCGCGCCTACGAGCAGTACTTC.

V is TRBV27 and J is TRBJ1-1; no clear D. Germline CDR1 reads MNHEY; CDR2 reads SMNVEV (reference sequence). This CDR3 spans 13 amino acids. Trimming took 10 bases from V and 2 from J, leaving 14 bases between them. This chain's CDR3 is CATWRTANTEAFF. For the CDR3, the DNA is TGTGCCACCTGGAGGACCGCCAACACTGAAGCTTTCTTT.

V is TRBV5-1 and J is TRBJ2-1; 9 positions match TRBD2. Trimming at V came to 4 bases and at J to 1 base, leaving 3 bases not matched to a gene. CDR1 SGHRS and CDR2 YFSETQ come from the germline V gene. The CDR3 loop spans 15 amino acids. In DNA, the CDR3 is TGCGCCAGCAGCGCTAGCGGGAATTCCTACAATGAGCAGTTCTTC. It yields the protein CASSASGNSYNEQFF.

This sequence joins TRBV29-1 and TRBJ2-1; 9 nucleotides agree with TRBD1. Germline V CDR1 and CDR2: SQVTM, ANQGSEA. This CDR3 is built from 12 residues. With V trimmed by 6 bases and J by 8 bases, 5 bases remained unmatched. The CDR3 reads CSVEQGADEQFF. CDR3 sequence (DNA): TGCAGCGTGGAACAGGGGGCGGATGAGCAGTTCTTC.

V is TRBV9 and J is TRBJ2-3; D is perhaps TRBD1 or TRBD2 (5 bases each). V dropped 4 bases and J dropped 3 bases, with 12 bases sitting between them. The CDR3 consists of 14 residues. Germline CDR1 SGDLS, CDR2 YYNGEE. The CDR3 coding sequence is TGTGCCAGCAGCCCGGGGTGGGGGACAGATACGCAGTATTTT. Translated, it gives CASSPGWGTDTQYF.

This clone showed up just once. This chain connects TRBV2 to TRBJ2-3; the D is unclear. The CDR3 has 15 amino acids. Deletions cut 5 bases from V and 6 bases from J, with 18 bases between. Per the germline V gene, CDR1 is SNHLY and CDR2 is FYNNEI. The chain's CDR3 is CASSSRITVEDTQYF. The CDR3 DNA reads TGTGCCAGCAGTTCTAGAATAACAGTAGAGGATACGCAGTATTTT.

The V gene is TRBV19, the J gene TRBJ1-1; no reliable D call. Trimming took off 7 bases at V and 0 bases at J, with 18 bases between the two ends. This CDR3 spans 16 amino acids. The germline gives CDR1 LNHDA, CDR2 SQIVND (reference sequence). The CDR3 here is CASTPLGITLNTEAFF. The CDR3 nucleotides are TGTGCCAGTACCCCCCTCGGCATAACCCTGAACACTGAAGCTTTCTTT. Filled out from reference TRBV19 and TRBJ1-1, the complete variable domain reads DGGITQSPKYLFRKEGQNVTLSCEQNLNHDAMYWYRQDPGQGLRLIYYSQIVNDFQKGDIAEGYSVSREKKESFPLTVTSAQKNPTAFYLCASTPLGITLNTEAFFGQGTRLTVV.

This chain links TRBV7-2 with TRBJ1-4; TRBD1 is a possible D gene (5 bases). The germline V gene encodes CDR1 SGHTA and CDR2 FQGNSA. Trimming left V 0 bases short and J 5 bases short, with 10 bases between. The CDR3 sequence is 15 residues long. The CDR3 here is CASSLASGINEKLFF. CDR3 bases: TGTGCCAGCAGCTTAGCCTCAGGGATAAATGAAAAACTGTTTTTT.

This clone was recorded once. This rearrangement joins TRBV29-1 to TRBJ1-2; possibly TRBD1 for D (5 bases). CDR3 length equals 15 residues. Germline values: CDR1 SQVTM, CDR2 ANQGSEA. V was pared by 4 bases and J by 9 bases, with 24 bases between. In DNA, the CDR3 is TGCAGCGTTGGGACTAAAGGGACCTGGGTGTGGTGCTACACCTTC. It is translated as CSVGTKGTWVWCYTF.

The rearrangement links TRBV10-3 to TRBJ2-7; weak D call: TRBD2 (5 bases). This CDR3 is built from 14 residues. CDR1 is ENHRY and CDR2 is SYGVKD in the germline V gene. V lost 6 bases, J lost 5 bases, and 17 bases lay in between. CDR3 nucleotides: TGTGCCATCAGCCCAGACACTAGGGCACACGAGCAGTACTTC. It specifies CAISPDTRAHEQYF.

The chain has TRBV5-4 and TRBJ1-1; D is uncertain. Germline V gives CDR1 SGHNT, CDR2 YYREEE (reference sequence). Deletions cut 3 bases from V and 4 bases from J, with 10 bases between. This CDR3 is built from 13 residues. The CDR3 loop reads CASSSPSSTEAFF. The CDR3 region has the DNA TGTGCCAGCAGCTCCCCAAGTTCCACTGAAGCTTTCTTT.

CDR3 bases: TGTGCCAGCAGCTTACTACCAACCACCGGGGAGCTGTTTTTT. This encodes CASSLLPTTGELFF. The chain employs TRBV7-3 and TRBJ2-2; D gene uncertain. Germline CDR1 reads SGHTA; CDR2 reads FQGTGA. This CDR3 region has 14 residues. The V end lost 2 bases, the J end lost 4 bases, and 8 bases lay between the germline ends.

This clone was seen once. Other DNA sequences within the sample encode an identical CDR3. The genes are TRBV9 and TRBJ1-1; possible D gene TRBD1, 6 bases. V was shortened by 0 bases and J by 0 bases, with 9 bases between the two germline ends. The CDR3 has 15 amino acids. CDR1 and CDR2 from the germline V gene are SGDLS and YYNGEE. The CDR3 reads CASSVDGQMNTEAFF. CDR3 DNA sequence: TGTGCCAGCAGCGTAGACGGACAGATGAACACTGAAGCTTTCTTT.

The J gene is TRBJ1-3, the V gene TRBV9; D remains ambiguous. V lost 3 bases and J 0 bases, leaving 10 bases between the germline ends. Germline loops: CDR1 SGDLS, CDR2 YYNGEE. This CDR3 comprises 15 residues. This chain's CDR3 is CASSAFVSSGNTIYF. The CDR3 DNA sequence: TGTGCCAGCAGCGCCTTCGTAAGCTCTGGAAACACCATATATTTT.

V and J are TRBV7-2 and TRBJ1-4; D is undetermined. V shed 5 bases and J shed 3 bases, with 13 bases lying between them. The germline gives CDR1 SGHTA, CDR2 FQGNSA. The CDR3 length is 15 residues. The CDR3 sequence is CASSPLSGPNEKLFF. CDR3 DNA sequence: TGTGCCAGCAGCCCCTTGTCGGGTCCTAATGAAAAACTGTTTTTT.

This clone showed up just once. The V call is TRBV5-1, the J call TRBJ2-7; D gene ambiguous. Germline loops: CDR1 SGHRS, CDR2 YFSETQ. The CDR3 spans 14 residues. V dropped 0 bases and J dropped 4 bases, with 11 bases sitting between them. The chain's CDR3 is CASSLDVPRYEQYF. As DNA, the CDR3 is TGCGCCAGCAGCTTGGACGTACCTCGGTACGAGCAGTACTTC.

The gene calls are TRBV5-4 and TRBJ2-1, with 7 bases identical to TRBD2. After removal of 3 bases from V and 7 bases from J, the junction contained 7 bases not matched to a gene. Germline V gives CDR1 SGHNT, CDR2 YYREEE (reference sequence). The CDR3 length is 14 residues. DNA for the CDR3: TGTGCCAGCAGCTCCCAGCGGGACGGGAATGAGCAGTTCTTC. It translates to CASSSQRDGNEQFF. Combining the CDR3 with reference TRBV5-4 and TRBJ2-1 gives the whole variable domain ETGVTQSPTHLIKTRGQQVTLRCSSQSGHNTVSWYQQALGQGPQFIFQYYREEENGRGNFPPRFSGLQFPNYSSELNVNALELDDSALYLCASSSQRDGNEQFFGPGTRLTVL.

The V call is TRBV7-9, the J call TRBJ1-1, with D possibly TRBD1 on 5 matching bases. Germline-derived CDR1 and CDR2 are SEHNR and FQNEAQ (reference sequence). Trimming cost V 5 bases and J 2 bases, with 12 bases left between them. The CDR3 contains 14 residues. The CDR3 region is CASSARQTNTEAFF. CDR3 bases: TGTGCCAGCAGCGCCCGACAGACTAACACTGAAGCTTTCTTT.

The chain has TRBV28 and TRBJ1-2; D ambiguous. The CDR3 sequence is 14 residues long. V gave up 3 bases and J gave up 6 bases, with 14 bases separating them. Germline CDR1 and CDR2: MDHEN and SYDVKM. The CDR3 sequence: CASSFFQEVNGYTF. DNA for the CDR3: TGTGCCAGCAGTTTTTTCCAGGAGGTTAATGGCTACACCTTC.

The genes are TRBV29-1 and TRBJ2-1, with TRBD2 matching 16 bases. Trimming cost V 6 bases and J 0 bases; bases outside gene matches: 11. The CDR3 spans 19 residues. Per the germline V gene, CDR1 is SQVTM and CDR2 is ANQGSEA. CDR3 DNA sequence: TGCAGCGTCGCCGGGACTAGCGGGAGGGCCAGGGGCTCCTACAATGAGCAGTTCTTC. Its protein is CSVAGTSGRARGSYNEQFF.